Listed below are T cell receptor beta chains from one sample, sequenced in a study of T-cell reconstitution after alpha-beta-depleted transplantation in children. TCRdb reanalysed the PCR reads using MiXCR and keeps one entry per CDR3 protein. The sample yields about 580,000 distinct CDR3 sequences, 20% to 30% seen once. Sequenced here: PBMCs, sampled before TCRalphabeta/CD19-depleted stem cell transplant. These receptors were obtained from a boy younger than two with Wiskott-Aldrich syndrome, due to receive a stem cell transplant. The CDR3 runs from the conserved cysteine through the conserved F or W. Each record gives: J gene, V gene, D gene, clone size, CDR3 protein, CDR3 DNA. D genes are given only for firm matches. A row's size may be missing; if present it is once, few, many or a size class.

TRBJ1-1	TRBV12-3/TRBV12-4	NA	NA	CASSPWSGTEAFF	TGTGCCAGCAGTCCTTGGAGTGGCACTGAAGCTTTCTTT
TRBJ2-1	TRBV29-1	NA	few	CSDRQRYNEQFF	TGCAGCGACCGACAGAGATACAATGAGCAGTTCTTC
TRBJ2-3	TRBV20-1	TRBD1	few	CSAEDRGADTQYF	TGCAGTGCCGAGGACAGGGGCGCAGATACGCAGTATTTT
TRBJ2-5	TRBV7-2	NA	few	CASSLVIQETQYF	TGTGCCAGCAGCTTAGTCATACAAGAGACCCAGTACTTC
TRBJ1-1	TRBV19	NA	NA	CASLRTANTDAFF	TGTGCCAGCCTAAGGACAGCGAACACTGACGCTTTCTTT
TRBJ2-1	TRBV7-2	NA	NA	CASSLVGIEQFF	TGTGCCAGCAGCTTAGTAGGCATCGAGCAGTTCTTC
TRBJ2-3	TRBV7-9	NA	once	CASSLGRGGDTQYF	TGTGCCAGCAGCTTAGGGAGGGGAGGAGATACGCAGTATTTT
TRBJ2-1	TRBV7-3	NA	few	CASSPSRGGYNEQFF	TGTGCCAGCAGCCCGTCCAGAGGAGGCTACAATGAGCAGTTCTTC
TRBJ1-1	TRBV20-1	NA	NA	CSARGQLGRMNTEAFF	TGCAGTGCTAGGGGTCAGCTCGGCCGCATGAACACTGAAGCTTTCTTT
TRBJ2-3	TRBV20-1	NA	few	CSARRGGTTDTQYF	TGCAGTGCTAGAAGGGGCGGGACCACAGATACGCAGTATTTT
TRBJ2-7	TRBV5-1	NA	NA	CASSSSTATARGPYEQYF	TGCGCCAGCAGCTCATCTACGGCGACTGCCCGAGGCCCCTACGAGCAGTACTTC
TRBJ2-7	TRBV5-1	TRBD2	few	CASSDGTRSSYEQYF	TGCGCCAGCAGCGACGGGACTAGGAGCTCCTACGAGCAGTACTTC
TRBJ2-1	TRBV14	NA	NA	CASSQLDNSYNEQFF	TGTGCCAGCAGCCAACTGGACAACTCCTACAATGAGCAGTTCTTC
TRBJ1-2	TRBV5-1	TRBD1	NA	CASSFIGGGQDNYGYTF	TGCGCCAGCAGCTTCATCGGGGGAGGACAGGATAACTATGGCTACACCTTC
TRBJ2-7	TRBV28	NA	NA	CASSSRDTRYEQYF	TGTGCCAGCAGTTCCCGGGACACACGATACGAGCAGTACTTC
TRBJ2-1	TRBV27	TRBD1	few	CASSLRTGGGNEQFF	TGTGCCAGCAGCTTGAGGACAGGGGGAGGTAATGAGCAGTTCTTC
TRBJ1-5	TRBV6-5	NA	few	CASSYQSVYADNQPQHF	TGTGCCAGCAGTTACCAGAGCGTATACGCGGACAATCAGCCCCAGCATTTT
TRBJ2-7	TRBV4-1	TRBD1	NA	CASSLTQGQRNYEQYF	TGCGCCAGCAGCCTCACCCAGGGACAGCGAAATTACGAGCAGTACTTC
TRBJ2-7	TRBV5-1	TRBD2	NA	CASSPGLAGGLSSYEQYF	TGCGCCAGCAGCCCGGGACTAGCGGGAGGATTGTCCTCCTACGAGCAGTACTTC
TRBJ1-1	TRBV12-3/TRBV12-4	NA	NA	CASSLNGPPEAFF	TGTGCCAGCAGTTTAAATGGACCCCCTGAAGCTTTCTTT
TRBJ2-1	TRBV29-1	TRBD2	few	CSVDISSGSSYNEQFF	TGCAGCGTTGATATCAGTAGCGGGAGCTCCTACAATGAGCAGTTCTTC
TRBJ2-5	TRBV20-1	NA	NA	CSARGARGLGETQYF	TGCAGTGCTAGGGGCGCTAGGGGCTTGGGGGAGACCCAGTACTTC
TRBJ2-1	TRBV11-3	NA	once	CASSSGLGMGDNEQFF	TGTGCCAGCAGCTCGGGTTTGGGGATGGGAGACAATGAGCAGTTCTTC
TRBJ1-1	TRBV12-3/TRBV12-4	TRBD1	NA	CASRFGQGLSHTEAFF	TGTGCCAGCAGGTTCGGACAGGGGCTATCGCACACTGAAGCTTTCTTT
TRBJ2-1	TRBV20-1	NA	NA	CSALTGSSYNEQFF	TGCAGTGCCCTGACTGGTAGCTCCTACAATGAGCAGTTCTTC
TRBJ2-4	TRBV5-1	NA	few	CASSPDGENIQYF	TGCGCCAGCAGCCCGGACGGTGAAAACATTCAGTACTTC
TRBJ2-5	TRBV4-1	TRBD2	few	CASSQDGPRLAEETQYF	TGCGCCAGCAGCCAAGATGGCCCGCGGCTAGCGGAAGAGACCCAGTACTTC
TRBJ1-1	TRBV21-1	NA	NA	CASSSQGKGMNTEAFF	TGTGCCAGCAGCTCTCAGGGTAAGGGCATGAACACTGAAGCTTTCTTT
TRBJ2-5	TRBV29-1	NA	NA	CSVQGGEETQYF	TGCAGCGTTCAGGGGGGAGAGGAGACCCAGTACTTC
TRBJ2-7	TRBV29-1	NA	NA	CSATRSSYEQNF	TGCAGCGCGACACGGAGCTCCTACGAGCAGAACTTC
TRBJ2-5	TRBV12-3/TRBV12-4	TRBD2	NA	CASSLGALAGYETQYF	TGTGCCAGCTCTTTGGGGGCCCTAGCGGGCTATGAGACCCAGTACTTC
TRBJ1-5	TRBV7-6	NA	NA	CASSDGQSNQPQHF	TGTGCCAGCAGCGATGGACAGTCCAATCAGCCCCAGCATTTT
TRBJ2-4	TRBV5-1	TRBD2	NA	CASSLGFRTSGRFNIQYF	TGCGCCAGCAGCTTGGGTTTCCGGACTAGCGGGAGGTTCAACATTCAGTACTTC
TRBJ2-3	TRBV10-3	NA	few	CAISSSGTDTQYF	TGTGCCATCTCTTCTAGCGGCACAGATACGCAGTATTTT
TRBJ2-1	TRBV20-1	NA	NA	CSAPGGQAYNEQFF	TGCAGTGCCCCAGGCGGCCAGGCCTACAATGAGCAGTTCTTC
TRBJ2-1	TRBV6-5	TRBD2	NA	CASSYAASGRYNEQFF	TGTGCCAGCAGTTACGCCGCTAGCGGACGTTACAATGAGCAGTTCTTC
TRBJ2-5	TRBV2	TRBD1	NA	CASTARDRGRWETQYF	TGTGCCAGCACCGCCCGGGACAGGGGGCGGTGGGAGACCCAGTACTTC
TRBJ2-7	TRBV5-1	NA	NA	CASSSQGTHEQYF	TGCGCCAGCAGCTCCCAGGGTACCCACGAGCAGTACTTC
TRBJ1-1	TRBV19	NA	NA	CASPGGPRTLNTEAFF	TGTGCCAGTCCTGGCGGGCCGAGAACTTTGAACACTGAAGCTTTCTTT
TRBJ2-3	TRBV24-1	NA	NA	CATSDSGTDNTDTQYF	TGTGCCACCAGTGATTCCGGGACGGACAACACAGATACGCAGTATTTT
TRBJ2-2	TRBV20-1	NA	NA	CSARDRGVGELFF	TGCAGTGCTAGAGATCGGGGTGTTGGGGAGCTGTTTTTT
TRBJ2-4	TRBV21-1	NA	few	CASSKTRPGGYEKYF	TGTGCCAGCAGCAAAACCCGGCCAGGGGGGTATGAGAAATACTTC
TRBJ1-5	TRBV12-3/TRBV12-4	TRBD1	NA	CASSFGDRGSQPQHF	TGTGCCAGCAGTTTTGGCGACAGGGGTAGTCAGCCCCAGCATTTT
TRBJ2-1	TRBV2	TRBD2	once	CASHKLAGPDNEQFF	TGTGCCAGCCATAAACTAGCGGGACCCGACAATGAGCAGTTCTTC
TRBJ2-2	TRBV19	TRBD2	NA	CASKATSGTGELFF	TGTGCCAGTAAGGCGACTAGCGGGACCGGGGAGCTGTTTTTT
TRBJ1-1	TRBV11-2	NA	few	CASRQENTEAFF	TGTGCCAGCAGGCAAGAGAACACTGAAGCTTTCTTT
TRBJ2-7	TRBV10-3	NA	few	CAISDPAYEQYF	TGTGCCATCAGTGATCCGGCCTACGAGCAGTACTTC
TRBJ2-2	TRBV5-1	TRBD1	few	CASWDSLNTGELFF	TGCGCCAGTTGGGACAGCCTGAACACCGGGGAGCTGTTTTTT
TRBJ2-1	TRBV14	NA	NA	CASSQGGDYNEQFF	TGTGCCAGCAGCCAAGGCGGGGATTACAATGAGCAGTTCTTC
TRBJ2-5	TRBV10-3	NA	few	CAISDRGGETQYF	TGTGCCATCAGTGACAGGGGAGGAGAGACCCAGTACTTC
TRBJ2-1	TRBV20-1	NA	few	CSAREVLRSDEQFF	TGCAGTGCTAGAGAGGTCCTCCGTTCCGATGAGCAGTTCTTC
TRBJ2-2	TRBV6-1	NA	few	CASTHGTLNTGELFF	TGTGCCAGCACCCACGGGACCCTGAACACCGGGGAGCTGTTTTTT
TRBJ2-7	TRBV27	NA	few	CASSLYRVRRVGDTSYEQYF	TGTGCCAGCAGTTTATACCGGGTCCGGAGGGTGGGTGATACGTCCTACGAGCAGTACTTC